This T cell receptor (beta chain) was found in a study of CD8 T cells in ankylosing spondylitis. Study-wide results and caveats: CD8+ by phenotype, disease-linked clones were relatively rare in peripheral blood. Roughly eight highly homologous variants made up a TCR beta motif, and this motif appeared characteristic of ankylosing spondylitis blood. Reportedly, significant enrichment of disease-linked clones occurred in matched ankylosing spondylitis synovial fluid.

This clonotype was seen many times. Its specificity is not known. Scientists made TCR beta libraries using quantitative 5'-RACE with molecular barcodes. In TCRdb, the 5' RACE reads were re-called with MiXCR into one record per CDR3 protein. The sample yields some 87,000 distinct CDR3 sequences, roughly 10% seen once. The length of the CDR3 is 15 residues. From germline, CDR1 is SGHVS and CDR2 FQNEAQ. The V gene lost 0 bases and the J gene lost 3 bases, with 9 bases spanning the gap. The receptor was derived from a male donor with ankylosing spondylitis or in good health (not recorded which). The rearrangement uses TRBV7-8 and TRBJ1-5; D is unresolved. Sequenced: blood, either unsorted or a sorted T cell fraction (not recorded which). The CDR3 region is CASSLARHINQPQHF. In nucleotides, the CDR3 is TGTGCCAGCAGCTTAGCGCGGCACATCAATCAGCCCCAGCATTTT.